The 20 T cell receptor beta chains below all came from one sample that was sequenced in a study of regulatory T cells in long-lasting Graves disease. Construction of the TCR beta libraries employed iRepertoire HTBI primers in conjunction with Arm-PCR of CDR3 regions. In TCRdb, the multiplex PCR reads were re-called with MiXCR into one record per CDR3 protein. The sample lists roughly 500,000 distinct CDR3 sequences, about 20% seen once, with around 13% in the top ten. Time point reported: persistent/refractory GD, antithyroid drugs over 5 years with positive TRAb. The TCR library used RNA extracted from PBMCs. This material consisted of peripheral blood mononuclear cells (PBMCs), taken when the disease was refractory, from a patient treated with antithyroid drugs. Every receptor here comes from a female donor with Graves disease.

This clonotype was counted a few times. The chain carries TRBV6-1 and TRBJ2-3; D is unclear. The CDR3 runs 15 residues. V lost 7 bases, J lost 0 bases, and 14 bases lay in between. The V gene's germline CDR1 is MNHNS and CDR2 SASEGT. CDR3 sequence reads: CASNPLAPSTDTQYF. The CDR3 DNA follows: TGTGCCAGCAACCCTCTTGCGCCTAGCACAGATACGCAGTATTTT.

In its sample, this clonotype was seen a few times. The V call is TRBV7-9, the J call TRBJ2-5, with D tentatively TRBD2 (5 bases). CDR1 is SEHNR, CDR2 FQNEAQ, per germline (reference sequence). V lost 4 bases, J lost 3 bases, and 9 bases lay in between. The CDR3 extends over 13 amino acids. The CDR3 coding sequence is TGTGCCAGCAGCTCGAACGGGGAAGAGACCCAGTACTTC. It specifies CASSSNGEETQYF.

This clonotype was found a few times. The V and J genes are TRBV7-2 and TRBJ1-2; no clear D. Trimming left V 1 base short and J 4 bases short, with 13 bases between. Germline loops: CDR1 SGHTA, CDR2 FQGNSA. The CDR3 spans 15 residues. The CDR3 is CASSLDRTTSYGYTF. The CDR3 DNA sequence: TGTGCCAGCAGCTTAGATCGAACCACGAGCTATGGCTACACCTTC.

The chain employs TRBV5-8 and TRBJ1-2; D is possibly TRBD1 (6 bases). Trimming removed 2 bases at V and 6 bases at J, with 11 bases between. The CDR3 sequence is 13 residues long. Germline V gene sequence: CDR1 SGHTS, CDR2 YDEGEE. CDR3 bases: TGTGCCAGCAGCTTCCAACAGGGTGATGGCTACACCTTC. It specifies CASSFQQGDGYTF.

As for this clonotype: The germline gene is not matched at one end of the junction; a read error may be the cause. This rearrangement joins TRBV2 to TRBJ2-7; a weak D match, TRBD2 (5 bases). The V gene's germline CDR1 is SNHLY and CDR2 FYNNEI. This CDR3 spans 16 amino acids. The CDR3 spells CASSQAGLIPFYEQYF. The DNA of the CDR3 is TGCGCCAGCAGCCAAGCCGGACTGATTCCCTTCTACGAGCAGTACTTC.

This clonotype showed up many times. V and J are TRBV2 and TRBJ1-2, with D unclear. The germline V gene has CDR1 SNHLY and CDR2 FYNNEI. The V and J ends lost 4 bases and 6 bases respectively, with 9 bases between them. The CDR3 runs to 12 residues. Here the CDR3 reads CASSGIEDGYTF. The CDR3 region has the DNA TGTGCCAGCAGTGGCATTGAGGATGGCTACACCTTC.

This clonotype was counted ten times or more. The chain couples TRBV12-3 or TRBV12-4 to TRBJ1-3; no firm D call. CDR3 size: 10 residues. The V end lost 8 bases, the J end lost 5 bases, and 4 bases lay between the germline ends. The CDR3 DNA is TGTGCCAGCGCTAGAAACACCATATATTTT. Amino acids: CASARNTIYF.

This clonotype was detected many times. In DNA form, the CDR3 reads TGCAGTGCCCCGGGCGGAGGAGAGACCCAGTACTTC. This translates into CSAPGGGETQYF. The chain couples TRBV20-1 to TRBJ2-5; possible D gene TRBD2, 5 bases. V lost 6 bases and J 4 bases, leaving 12 bases between the germline ends. This CDR3 contains 12 residues. Looked up from germline, CDR1 is DFQATT and CDR2 is SNEGSKA (reference sequence).

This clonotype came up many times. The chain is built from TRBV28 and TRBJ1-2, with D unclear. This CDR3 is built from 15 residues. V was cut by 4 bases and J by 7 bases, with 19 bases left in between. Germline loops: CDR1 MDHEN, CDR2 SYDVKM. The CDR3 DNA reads TGTGCCAGCAGTTCCCCCTCTCTTACCGGTTTTGGCTACACCTTC. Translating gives CASSSPSLTGFGYTF.

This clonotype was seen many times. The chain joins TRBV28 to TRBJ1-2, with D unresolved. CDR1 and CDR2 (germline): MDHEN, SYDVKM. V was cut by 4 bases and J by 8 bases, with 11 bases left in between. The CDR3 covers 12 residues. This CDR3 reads CASSSGLGGYTF. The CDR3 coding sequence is TGTGCCAGCAGTTCTGGCCTCGGGGGCTACACCTTC.

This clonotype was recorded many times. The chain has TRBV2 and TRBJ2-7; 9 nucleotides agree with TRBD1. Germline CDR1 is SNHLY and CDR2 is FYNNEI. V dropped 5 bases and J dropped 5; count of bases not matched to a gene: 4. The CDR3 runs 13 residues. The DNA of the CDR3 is TGTGCCAGCAGTACAGGGGGCGGGAACGAGCAGTACTTC. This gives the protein CASSTGGGNEQYF.

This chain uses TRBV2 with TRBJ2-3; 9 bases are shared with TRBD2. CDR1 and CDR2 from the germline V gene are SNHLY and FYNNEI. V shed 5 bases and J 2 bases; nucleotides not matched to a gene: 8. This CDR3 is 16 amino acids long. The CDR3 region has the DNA TGTGCCAGCAGTTACGTAGCGGGAGCTTACACAGATACGCAGTATTTT. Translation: CASSYVAGAYTDTQYF.

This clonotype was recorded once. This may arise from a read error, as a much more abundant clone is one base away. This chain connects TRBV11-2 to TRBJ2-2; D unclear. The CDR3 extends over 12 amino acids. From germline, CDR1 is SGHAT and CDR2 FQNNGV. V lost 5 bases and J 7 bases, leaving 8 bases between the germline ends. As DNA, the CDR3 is TGTGCCAGCAGCCCCCGTTGCGGGGAGCTGTTTTTT. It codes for CASSPRCGELFF.

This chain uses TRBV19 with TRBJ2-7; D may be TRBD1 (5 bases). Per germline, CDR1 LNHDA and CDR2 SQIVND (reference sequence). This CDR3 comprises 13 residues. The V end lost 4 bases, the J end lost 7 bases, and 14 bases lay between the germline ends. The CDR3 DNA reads TGTGCCAGTAGTAGACAGCCCTCACGGGAGCAGTACTTC. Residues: CASSRQPSREQYF.

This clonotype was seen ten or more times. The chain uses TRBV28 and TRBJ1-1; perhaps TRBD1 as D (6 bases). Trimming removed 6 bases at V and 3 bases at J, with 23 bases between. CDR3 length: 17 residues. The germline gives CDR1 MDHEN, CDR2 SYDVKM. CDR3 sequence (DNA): TGTGCCAGCAGGTCAGGGGTTCCTTCCCCGGAGGACACTGAAGCTTTCTTT. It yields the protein CASRSGVPSPEDTEAFF.

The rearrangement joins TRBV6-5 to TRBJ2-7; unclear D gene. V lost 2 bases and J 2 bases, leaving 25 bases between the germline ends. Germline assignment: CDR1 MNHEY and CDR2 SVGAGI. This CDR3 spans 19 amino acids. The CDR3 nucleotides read TGTGCCAGCAGTTACAACCCCTTGAATACTCTCGGAGTTCCCTACGAGCAGTACTTC. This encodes CASSYNPLNTLGVPYEQYF.

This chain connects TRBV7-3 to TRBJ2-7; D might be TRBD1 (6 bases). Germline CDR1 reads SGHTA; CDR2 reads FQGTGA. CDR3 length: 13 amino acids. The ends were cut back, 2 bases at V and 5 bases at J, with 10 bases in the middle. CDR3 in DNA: TGTGCCAGCAGCTTAGCCAGGGGTAACGAGCAGTACTTC. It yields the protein CASSLARGNEQYF.

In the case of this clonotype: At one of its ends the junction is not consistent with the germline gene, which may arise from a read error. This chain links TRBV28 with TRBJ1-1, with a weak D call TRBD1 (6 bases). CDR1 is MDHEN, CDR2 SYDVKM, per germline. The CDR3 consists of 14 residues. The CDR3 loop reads CVSSLSGTKTEAFF. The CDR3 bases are TGTGTCAGCAGTTTATCGGGGACAAAAACTGAGGCTTTCTTT.

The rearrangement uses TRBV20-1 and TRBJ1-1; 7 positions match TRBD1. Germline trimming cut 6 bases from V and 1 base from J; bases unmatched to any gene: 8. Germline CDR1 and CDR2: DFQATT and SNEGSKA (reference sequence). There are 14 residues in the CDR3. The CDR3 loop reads CSASPRQGNTEAFF. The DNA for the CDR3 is TGCAGTGCCTCGCCCCGACAGGGGAACACTGAAGCTTTCTTT.

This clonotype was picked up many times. The CDR3 here is CASGYRGRDEQYF. The CDR3 region has the DNA TGTGCCAGCGGGTACAGGGGGCGCGACGAGCAGTACTTC. The rearrangement uses TRBV2 and TRBJ2-7, with 9 bases identical to TRBD1. Germline-derived CDR1 and CDR2 are SNHLY and FYNNEI. The CDR3 sequence is 13 residues long. V shed 8 bases and J 5 bases; nucleotides not matched to a gene: 7.